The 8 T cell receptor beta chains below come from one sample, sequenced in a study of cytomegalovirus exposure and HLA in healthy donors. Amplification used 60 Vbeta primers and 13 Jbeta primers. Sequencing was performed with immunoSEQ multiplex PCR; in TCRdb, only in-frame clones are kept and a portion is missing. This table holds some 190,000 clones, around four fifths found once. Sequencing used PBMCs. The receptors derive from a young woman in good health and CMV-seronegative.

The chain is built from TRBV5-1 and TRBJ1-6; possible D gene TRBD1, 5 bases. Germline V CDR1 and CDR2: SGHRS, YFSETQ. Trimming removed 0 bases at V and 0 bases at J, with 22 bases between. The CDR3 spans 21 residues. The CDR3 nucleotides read TGCGCCAGCAGCTTGGCGTCAGCCAAGCGCAGCGACAGCTCCTATAATTCACCCCTCCACTTT. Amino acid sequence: CASSLASAKRSDSSYNSPLHF.

The CDR3 spells CASSTLGLVALEQFF. The CDR3 nucleotides read TGTGCCAGTAGTACCCTCGGACTAGTAGCTCTCGAGCAGTTCTTC. V and J are TRBV19 and TRBJ2-1, with TRBD2 matching over 7 bases. V shed 4 bases, J shed 10 bases, and the junction held 13 bases outside the gene matches. Germline lookup yields CDR1 LNHDA and CDR2 SQIVND (reference sequence). The CDR3 runs to 15 residues.

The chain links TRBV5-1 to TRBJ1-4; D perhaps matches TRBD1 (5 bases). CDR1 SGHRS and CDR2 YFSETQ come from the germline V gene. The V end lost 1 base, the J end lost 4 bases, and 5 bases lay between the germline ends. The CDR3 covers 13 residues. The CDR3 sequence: CASSLQGNEKLFF. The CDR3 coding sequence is TGCGCCAGCAGCTTGCAGGGTAATGAAAAACTGTTTTTT.

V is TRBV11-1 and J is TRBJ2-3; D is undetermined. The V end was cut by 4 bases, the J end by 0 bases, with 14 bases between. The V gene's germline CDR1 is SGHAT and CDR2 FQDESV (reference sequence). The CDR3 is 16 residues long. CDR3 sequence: CASSYPHSMSTDTQYF. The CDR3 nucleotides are TGTGCCAGCAGCTATCCCCATTCAATGAGCACAGATACGCAGTATTTT.

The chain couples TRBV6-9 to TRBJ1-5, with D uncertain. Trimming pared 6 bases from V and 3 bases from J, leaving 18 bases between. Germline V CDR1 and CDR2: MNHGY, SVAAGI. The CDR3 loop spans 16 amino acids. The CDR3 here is CASSPQETRHNQPQHF. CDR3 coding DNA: TGTGCCAGCAGCCCCCAGGAAACCCGACACAATCAGCCCCAGCATTTT.

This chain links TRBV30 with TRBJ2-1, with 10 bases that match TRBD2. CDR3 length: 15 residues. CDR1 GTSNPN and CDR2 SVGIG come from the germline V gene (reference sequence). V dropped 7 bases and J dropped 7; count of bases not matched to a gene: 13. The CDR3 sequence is CAFRKRGGRRNEQFF. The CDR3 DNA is TGTGCCTTCCGGAAGCGGGGGGGCCGGAGGAATGAGCAGTTCTTC.

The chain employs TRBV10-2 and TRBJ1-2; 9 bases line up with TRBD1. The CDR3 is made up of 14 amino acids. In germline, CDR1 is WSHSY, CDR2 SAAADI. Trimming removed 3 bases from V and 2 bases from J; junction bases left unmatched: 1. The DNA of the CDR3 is TGCGCCAGCAGTGAAACAGGGGGCAACTATGGCTACACCTTC. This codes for CASSETGGNYGYTF.

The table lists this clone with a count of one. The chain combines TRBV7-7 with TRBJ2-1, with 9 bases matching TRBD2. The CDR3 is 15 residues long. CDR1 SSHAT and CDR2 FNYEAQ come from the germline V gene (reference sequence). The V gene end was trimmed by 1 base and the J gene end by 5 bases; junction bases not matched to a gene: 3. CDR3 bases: TGTGCCAGCAGCTTAGGGACTAGCGCGGACAATGAGCAGTTCTTC. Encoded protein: CASSLGTSADNEQFF. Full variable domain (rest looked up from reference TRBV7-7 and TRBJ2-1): GAGVSQSPRYKVTKRGQDVTLRCDPISSHATLYWYQQALGQGPEFLTYFNYEAQPDKSGLPSDRFSAERPEGSISTLTIQRTEQRDSAMYRCASSLGTSADNEQFFGPGTRLTVL.